The 29 T cell receptor beta chains presented below share a single source sample, sequenced in a study of blood T cells in healthy people across ages. Alongside a J-beta primer mix, a sample-barcoded 5' primer served in a second PCR lasting about 7 to 11 cycles. TCRdb called the 5' RACE reads again in MiXCR, with one record for every CDR3 protein. The data show over 1,200,000 distinct CDR3 sequences, approximately 59% seen once. The sequenced sample consisted of blood. These receptors were obtained from a young man in good health.

In this sample, this clonotype turned up a few times. The gene calls are TRBV7-2 and TRBJ1-2; the D gene is possibly TRBD1 (5 bases). With 5 bases removed from V and 2 bases from J, the gap between germline ends came to 12 bases. This CDR3 region has 14 residues. The germline CDR1 and CDR2 sequences are SGHTA and FQGNSA. The CDR3 here is CASSPPHRNYGYTF. CDR3 sequence (DNA): TGTGCCAGCAGCCCGCCCCACAGGAACTATGGCTACACCTTC.

V gene TRBV4-2 combines with J gene TRBJ2-3; a possible D gene is TRBD1 (6 bases). Germline CDR1 LGHNA, CDR2 YNFKEQ. The CDR3 is 16 amino acids. Trimming shortened V by 0 bases and J by 5 bases, and 15 bases separated the two germline ends. This chain's CDR3 is CASSQESRQGIDTQYF. DNA of the CDR3: TGTGCCAGCAGCCAAGAGTCCCGCCAGGGGATAGATACGCAGTATTTT.

The gene calls are TRBV6-1 and TRBJ2-4, with D possibly being TRBD2 (5 bases). The J call is uncertain, as TRBJ2-7 better fits the DNA end. The CDR3 loop spans 13 amino acids. The germline V gene encodes CDR1 MNHNS and CDR2 SASEGT. As DNA, the CDR3 is TGTGCCAGCAGTGTTCCGGGAACGGACGAGCAGTACTTC. Translating gives CASSVPGTDEQYF.

This clonotype was found many times. This sequence joins TRBV7-9 and TRBJ1-5; D call uncertain. V lost 7 bases, J lost 4 bases, and 11 bases lay in between. This CDR3 contains 13 residues. From germline, CDR1 is SEHNR and CDR2 FQNEAQ (reference sequence). Here the CDR3 reads CASTLAGNQPQHF. Here the CDR3 DNA reads TGTGCCAGCACTTTAGCTGGGAATCAGCCCCAGCATTTT.

The chain couples TRBV4-3 to TRBJ2-7, with a weak D call TRBD2 (6 bases). V was shortened by 1 base and J by 4 bases, with 11 bases between the two germline ends. The CDR3 sequence is 14 residues long. Germline V gene sequence: CDR1 LGHNA, CDR2 YSLEER. The CDR3 reads CASSQAAGLYEQYF. The CDR3 nucleotides read TGCGCCAGCAGCCAAGCTGCGGGGTTATACGAGCAGTACTTC.

This clonotype was counted a single time. CDR3 sequence: CASSLAPCQPNTEAFF. CDR3 in DNA: TGCGCCAGCAGCTTAGCCCCTTGTCAGCCGAACACTGAAGCTTTCTTT. The chain joins TRBV5-1 to TRBJ1-1, with no clear D. CDR3 size: 16 residues. Deletions cut 2 bases from V and 1 base from J, with 15 bases between. Germline assignment: CDR1 SGHRS and CDR2 YFSETQ.

This clonotype was detected once. V is TRBV28 and J is TRBJ2-1; a possible D gene is TRBD1 (6 bases). CDR1 and CDR2 (germline): MDHEN, SYDVKM. CDR3 size: 13 residues. The V gene lost 6 bases and the J gene lost 6 bases, with 12 bases spanning the gap. The CDR3 protein is CASRDSSSNEQFF. As DNA, the CDR3 is TGTGCCAGCAGGGACAGTTCCAGCAATGAGCAGTTCTTC.

This chain uses TRBV4-2 with TRBJ2-1, with D uncertain. The V and J ends lost 0 bases and 6 bases respectively, with 6 bases between them. CDR1 and CDR2 from the germline V gene are LGHNA and YNFKEQ. CDR3 size: 13 residues. The CDR3 DNA sequence: TGTGCCAGCAGCCAAGATAGCCGCAATGAGCAGTTCTTC. Translating gives CASSQDSRNEQFF.

At least ten counts were recorded for this clonotype. This chain uses TRBV18 with TRBJ1-2, with 8 bases that match TRBD1. The V gene end was trimmed by 8 bases and the J gene end by 3 bases; junction bases not matched to a gene: 5. The CDR3 is 13 amino acids. The V gene's germline CDR1 is KGHSH and CDR2 LQKENI. CDR3 region: CASSPDRDYGYTF. The CDR3 coding sequence is TGTGCCAGCAGCCCGGACAGGGACTATGGCTACACCTTC.

This clonotype appeared many times. The CDR3 here is CASSLEYRNPSNQPQHF. The CDR3, as DNA: TGTGCCAGCAGCTTAGAGTACAGGAATCCTAGCAATCAGCCCCAGCATTTT. The V and J genes are TRBV7-9 and TRBJ1-5; a possible D gene is TRBD1 (5 bases). The germline V and J ends were trimmed by 1 base and 0 bases, with 13 bases remaining between them. CDR3 length equals 17 residues. Germline-derived CDR1 and CDR2 are SEHNR and FQNEAQ (reference sequence).

The V and J genes are TRBV25-1 and TRBJ2-7; D is possibly TRBD1 (5 bases). This CDR3 has 17 amino acids. The germline V gene has CDR1 MGHDK and CDR2 SYGVNS. The V gene lost 4 bases and the J gene lost 7 bases, with 26 bases spanning the gap. CDR3 nucleotide sequence: TGTGCCAGCAGTGCGGGCCAGACAGCGAGCTCCTACAATGAGCAGTACTTC. It specifies CASSAGQTASSYNEQYF.

The V gene is TRBV20-1, the J gene TRBJ2-4; no reliable D call. The last part of the DNA fits TRBJ2-7 better; the J call may be wrong. This CDR3 spans 13 amino acids. Germline-derived CDR1 and CDR2 are DFQATT and SNEGSKA (reference sequence). The CDR3 loop is CSASGGVSNEQYF. The CDR3 coding sequence is TGCAGTGCTAGTGGTGGGGTTTCGAACGAGCAGTACTTC.

This chain uses TRBV7-9 with TRBJ2-5; no definite D call. The CDR3 totals 13 residues. Trimming removed 5 bases from V and 11 bases from J, with 18 bases in between. CDR1 is SEHNR, CDR2 FQNEAQ, per germline (reference sequence). In DNA form, the CDR3 reads TGTGCCAGCAGCGCTCCAACTCAGTATGAGCAGTACTTC. Its protein is CASSAPTQYEQYF.

This clonotype was counted only a few times. This chain links TRBV20-1 with TRBJ2-1; 12 nucleotides match TRBD2. J lost 8 bases, V lost 3 bases, and 8 bases had no gene match. The germline CDR1 and CDR2 sequences are DFQATT and SNEGSKA (reference sequence). The CDR3 consists of 15 residues. The DNA for the CDR3 is TGCAGTGCTAGTCGACTAGCGGGAGATTGGTATGAGCAGTTCTTC. Residues: CSASRLAGDWYEQFF.

The rearrangement links TRBV20-1 to TRBJ2-1, with D perhaps TRBD1 (6 bases). V gave up 5 bases and J gave up 3 bases, with 8 bases separating them. The CDR3 covers 12 residues. Germline V lookup: CDR1 DFQATT, CDR2 SNEGSKA (reference sequence). This CDR3 reads CSAADSYNEQFF. CDR3 bases: TGCAGTGCTGCGGACAGCTACAATGAGCAGTTCTTC.

This clonotype came up a few times. In nucleotides, the CDR3 is TGCGCCAGCAGCCAATTCCCCGATACGCAGTATTTT. Its protein is CASSQFPDTQYF. This chain connects TRBV4-1 to TRBJ2-3; unclear D gene. CDR1 and CDR2 (germline): MGHRA, YSYEKL. The CDR3 totals 12 residues. The V gene lost 2 bases and the J gene lost 6 bases, with 6 bases spanning the gap.

In its sample, this clonotype was seen a few times. The CDR3 region has the DNA TGTGCCAGCAGCGTAGCGGGGGAGGACTACAATGAGCAGTTCTTC. It specifies CASSVAGEDYNEQFF. J is TRBJ2-1 and V is TRBV9; D may be TRBD2 (6 bases). V was clipped by 0 bases and J by 3 bases, with 10 bases between them. The CDR3 runs 15 residues. Germline loops: CDR1 SGDLS, CDR2 YYNGEE.

This clonotype has just a few counts. This sequence joins TRBV13 and TRBJ2-3; D unresolved. In germline, CDR1 is PRHDT, CDR2 FYEKMQ (reference sequence). The CDR3 consists of 10 residues. V was cut by 4 bases and J by 8 bases, with 4 bases left in between. In nucleotides, the CDR3 is TGTGCCAGCAGCTCAGCTACGCAGTATTTT. Translating it yields CASSSATQYF.

The V call is TRBV4-1, the J call TRBJ2-4; TRBD1 or TRBD2 may be the D gene (5 bases each). V lost 4 bases, J lost 5 bases, and 15 bases lay in between. Germline loops: CDR1 MGHRA, CDR2 YSYEKL. The CDR3 loop spans 15 amino acids. The CDR3 DNA reads TGCGCCAGCAGCCTCGGTCGGGTGGGGGAAAACATTCAGTACTTC. This encodes CASSLGRVGENIQYF.

This chain links TRBV7-2 with TRBJ2-3; 8 bases line up with TRBD2. The CDR3 is made up of 14 amino acids. Germline values: CDR1 SGHTA, CDR2 FQGNSA. V lost 5 bases to trimming and J lost 3 bases; unmatched junction nucleotides: 4. The CDR3, as DNA: TGTGCCAGCAGCCCGGGACTAGTTACAGATACGCAGTATTTT. It is translated as CASSPGLVTDTQYF.

The genes are TRBV7-6 and TRBJ1-2; 8 bases fit TRBD1. Germline lookup yields CDR1 SGHVS and CDR2 FNYEAQ. This CDR3 region has 16 residues. V lost 5 bases and J lost 6; bases outside the gene matches: 14. CDR3 nucleotide sequence: TGTGCCAGCAGCCCTCTTCCCTCGGGACAGGCGGATGGCTACACCTTC. This translates into CASSPLPSGQADGYTF.

The chain has TRBV24-1 and TRBJ2-7, with D unresolved. Deletions cut 1 base from V and 0 bases from J, with 0 bases between. Germline lookup yields CDR1 KGHDR and CDR2 SFDVKD. The CDR3 length is 12 residues. This CDR3 reads CATSDFSYEQYF. In nucleotides, the CDR3 is TGTGCCACCAGTGATTTCTCCTACGAGCAGTACTTC.

This rearrangement joins TRBV7-8 to TRBJ2-6; 7 bases fit TRBD1. The CDR3 is 14 amino acids. The V gene end was trimmed by 9 bases and the J gene end by 4 bases; junction bases not matched to a gene: 6. Germline V gene sequence: CDR1 SGHVS, CDR2 FQNEAQ. The chain's CDR3 is CASDRAWGANVLTF. CDR3 in DNA: TGTGCCAGTGACAGGGCCTGGGGGGCCAACGTCCTGACTTTC.

To note about this clonotype: Germline is not matched at one junction end, which may reflect a read error. V usage is TRBV10-3 and J usage is TRBJ2-7; D is undetermined. The CDR3 extends over 12 amino acids. CDR1 is ENHRY, CDR2 SYGVKD, per germline. The CDR3 nucleotides read TGTGCCCTCAGTGACGGCTCCTACGAGCAGTACTTC. This encodes CALSDGSYEQYF.

DNA for the CDR3: TGTGCCAGCGGGACCGGGGGGATGGCTAATGAAAAACTGTTTTTT. The encoded protein is CASGTGGMANEKLFF. The chain joins TRBV6-5 to TRBJ1-4; a weak D match, TRBD1 (5 bases). The V end lost 8 bases, the J end lost 3 bases, and 16 bases lay between the germline ends. Looked up from germline, CDR1 is MNHEY and CDR2 is SVGAGI. The CDR3 has 15 residues.

This CDR3 reads CASSPGLSTPYEQYF. In nucleotides, the CDR3 is TGTGCCAGCAGTCCCGGACTATCCACCCCCTACGAGCAGTACTTC. The chain carries TRBV12-3 or TRBV12-4 and TRBJ2-7, with D perhaps TRBD2 (6 bases). The V end lost 5 bases, the J end lost 2 bases, and 16 bases lay between the germline ends. This CDR3 is built from 15 residues.

The table lists this clonotype with a few counts. The chain has TRBV10-3 and TRBJ2-5, with 7 bases lining up with TRBD2. The length of the CDR3 is 15 residues. After removal of 2 bases from V and 9 bases from J, the junction contained 12 bases not matched to a gene. Germline V lookup: CDR1 ENHRY, CDR2 SYGVKD. The CDR3 DNA sequence: TGTGCCATCAGTGAGCGTGGGTTAGCAGCGGGGTCCCAGTACTTC. Residues: CAISERGLAAGSQYF.

The rearrangement joins TRBV28 to TRBJ2-5; D gene uncertain. The DNA matches TRBJ2-7 better at its end, which makes the J call doubtful. Germline V gene sequence: CDR1 MDHEN, CDR2 SYDVKM. The CDR3 extends over 14 amino acids. This CDR3 reads CASSFLSRRGEQYF. The CDR3 region has the DNA TGTGCCAGCAGTTTCCTCTCTCGACGTGGCGAGCAGTACTTC.

This clonotype was seen more than once but under ten times. The V call is TRBV5-1, the J call TRBJ1-6, with TRBD1 matching over 8 bases. The CDR3 is made up of 16 amino acids. Germline loops: CDR1 SGHRS, CDR2 YFSETQ. Trimming cost V 0 bases and J 3 bases; bases outside gene matches: 2. The DNA of the CDR3 is TGCGCCAGCAGCTTGGTGGGGACAGGCTATAATTCACCCCTCCACTTT. It codes for CASSLVGTGYNSPLHF. Complete variable domain (other parts from reference TRBV5-1 and TRBJ1-6): KAGVTQTPRYLIKTRGQQVTLSCSPISGHRSVSWYQQTPGQGLQFLFEYFSETQRNKGNFPGRFSGRQFSNSRSEMNVSTLELGDSALYLCASSLVGTGYNSPLHFGNGTRLTVT.